The 2 T cell receptor beta chains presented below share a single source sample, sequenced in a study of CD4 T cells in relation to SARS-CoV-2 and coronaviruses. These receptors lack a known antigen. Repertoires were generated with immunoSEQ multiplex PCR, while TCRdb's copy carries only in-frame clones and drops some. This table has 25,000 or so clones, about 77% appearing once. Unexposed donor CD4+ T cells date from about 2010-2019, before the COVID-19 pandemic. Isolation of CD4+ T cells took place after less than twelve days in culture. The specimen sequenced was CD4+ T cells from PBMCs, cultured in vitro. The receptor set was obtained from a human donor in good health.

The chain combines TRBV5-6 with TRBJ1-2, with D perhaps TRBD1 (5 bases). This CDR3 region has 13 residues. The V gene lost 3 bases and the J gene lost 8 bases, with 14 bases spanning the gap. Germline V gene lookup returns CDR1 SGHDT and CDR2 YYEEEE. CDR3 in DNA: TGTGCCAGCAGCTACAAGAGGGGTATGGGCTACACCTTC. As protein: CASSYKRGMGYTF. Full variable domain (remainder filled in from reference TRBV5-6 and TRBJ1-2): DAGVTQSPTHLIKTRGQQVTLRCSPKSGHDTVSWYQQALGQGPQFIFQYYEEEERQRGNFPDRFSGHQFPNYSSELNVNALLLGDSALYLCASSYKRGMGYTFGSGTRLTVV.

The V call is TRBV21-1, the J call TRBJ1-1. TRBV21-1 is designated a pseudogene. The CDR3 consists of 12 residues. CDR3 nucleotide sequence: TGTGCCAGCAGCAAAGGAGGGTCTAAGGCTTTCTTT. Translating gives CASSKGGSKAFF.